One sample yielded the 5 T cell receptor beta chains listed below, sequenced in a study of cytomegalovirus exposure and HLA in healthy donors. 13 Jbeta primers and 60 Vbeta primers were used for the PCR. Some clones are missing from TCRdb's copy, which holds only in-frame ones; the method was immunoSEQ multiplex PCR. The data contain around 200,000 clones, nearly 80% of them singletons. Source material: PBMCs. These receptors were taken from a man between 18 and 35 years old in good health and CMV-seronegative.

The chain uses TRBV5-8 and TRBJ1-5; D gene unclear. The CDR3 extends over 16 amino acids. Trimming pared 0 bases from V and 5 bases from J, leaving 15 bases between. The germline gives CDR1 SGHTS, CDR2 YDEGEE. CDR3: CASSLAGVGQYQPQHF. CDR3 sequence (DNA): TGTGCCAGCAGCTTGGCCGGGGTGGGCCAGTATCAGCCCCAGCATTTT.

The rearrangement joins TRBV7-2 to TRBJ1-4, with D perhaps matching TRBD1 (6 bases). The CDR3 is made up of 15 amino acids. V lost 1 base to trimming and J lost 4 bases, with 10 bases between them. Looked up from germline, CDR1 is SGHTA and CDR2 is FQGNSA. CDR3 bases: TGTGCCAGCAGCTTAGTGGGGGCTAGTAATGAAAAACTGTTTTTT. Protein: CASSLVGASNEKLFF.

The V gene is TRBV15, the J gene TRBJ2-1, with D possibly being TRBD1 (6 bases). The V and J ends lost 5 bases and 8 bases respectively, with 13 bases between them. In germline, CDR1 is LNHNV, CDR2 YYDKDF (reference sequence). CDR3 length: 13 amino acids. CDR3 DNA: TGTGCCACCAGCCCAGGGGAGTACCATGAGCAGTTCTTC. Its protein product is CATSPGEYHEQFF. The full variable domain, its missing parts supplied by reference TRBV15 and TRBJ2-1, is DAMVIQNPRYQVTQFGKPVTLSCSQTLNHNVMYWYQQKSSQAPKLLFHYYDKDFNNEADTPDNFQSRRPNTSFCFLDIRSPGLGDTAMYLCATSPGEYHEQFFGPGTRLTVL.

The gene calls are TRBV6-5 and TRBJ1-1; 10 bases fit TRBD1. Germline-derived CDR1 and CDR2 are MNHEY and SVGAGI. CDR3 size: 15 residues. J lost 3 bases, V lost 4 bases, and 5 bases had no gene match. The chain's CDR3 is CASSSSGTGDTEAFF. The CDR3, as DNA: TGTGCCAGCAGTTCTTCCGGGACAGGGGACACTGAAGCTTTCTTT.

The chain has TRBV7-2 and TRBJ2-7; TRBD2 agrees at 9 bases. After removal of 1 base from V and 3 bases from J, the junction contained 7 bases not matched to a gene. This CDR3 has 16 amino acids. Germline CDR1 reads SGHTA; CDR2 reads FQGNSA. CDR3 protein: CASSLDTGLANYEQYF. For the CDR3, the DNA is TGTGCCAGCAGCTTAGATACTGGACTAGCGAACTACGAGCAGTACTTC.